The 26 T cell receptor beta chains in this list originate from one sample, sequenced in a study of OX40 agonist ivuxolimab in advanced cancers. Profiled with immunoSEQ multiplex PCR; TCRdb holds only in-frame clones, not every one. The sample has roughly 58,000 clones, roughly 93% seen once. Specimen: CD4+ or CD8+ T cells sorted from blood, collected in a trial of the OX40 agonist ivuxolimab. These receptor sequences come from an adult with an advanced solid tumor such as melanoma, head and neck, liver or kidney cancer.

The chain couples TRBV7-6 to TRBJ2-7; 13 bases fit TRBD2. V lost 1 base and J lost 2; bases outside the gene matches: 5. Germline values: CDR1 SGHVS, CDR2 FNYEAQ. The CDR3 is 17 residues long. DNA for the CDR3: TGTGCCAGCAGCTTAGTTGGGACTAGCGGGACCGCCTACGAGCAGTACTTC. Protein sequence: CASSLVGTSGTAYEQYF.

The chain employs TRBV28 and TRBJ2-6; 8 bases are shared with TRBD1. CDR3 size: 19 residues. With 6 bases clipped from V and 2 bases from J, the junction kept 15 bases outside the gene matches. Germline V gene data show CDR1 as MDHEN and CDR2 as SYDVKM. The CDR3 DNA sequence: TGTGCCAGCAGGGCTACCATCGGACAGGGAGTTGCTGGGGCCAACGTCCTGACTTTC. It yields the protein CASRATIGQGVAGANVLTF.

The chain joins TRBV19 to TRBJ1-5, with 7 bases fitting TRBD1. The CDR3 sequence is 16 residues long. J gave up 2 bases and V 5 bases, and 9 bases lay outside the gene matches. Germline assignment: CDR1 LNHDA and CDR2 SQIVND (reference sequence). DNA for the CDR3: TGTGCCAGTAGTTCGGACAGGATAGTCGGCAATCAGCCCCAGCATTTT. Protein: CASSSDRIVGNQPQHF.

The chain combines TRBV27 with TRBJ2-7; D tentatively fits TRBD1 or TRBD2 (5 bases each). The CDR3 extends over 14 amino acids. Per the germline V gene, CDR1 is MNHEY and CDR2 is SMNVEV (reference sequence). The germline V and J ends were trimmed by 6 bases and 3 bases, with 15 bases remaining between them. The CDR3, as DNA: TGTGCCAGCAGCGCCGGGACCGACGGCTACGAGCAGTACTTC. It specifies CASSAGTDGYEQYF.

This rearrangement joins TRBV9 to TRBJ2-5; TRBD1 aligns across 8 bases. Germline CDR1 reads SGDLS; CDR2 reads YYNGEE. V lost 2 bases, J lost 5 bases, and 8 bases stayed unmatched. This CDR3 is built from 15 residues. The CDR3 DNA sequence: TGTGCCAGCAGCGTCCGGACAGGGTATATGGAGACCCAGTACTTC. It encodes CASSVRTGYMETQYF.

The chain couples TRBV7-9 to TRBJ2-1; a possible D gene is TRBD1 (7 bases). The V gene's germline CDR1 is SEHNR and CDR2 FQNEAQ (reference sequence). With 1 base removed from V and 8 bases from J, the gap between germline ends came to 18 bases. The CDR3 extends over 16 amino acids. CDR3 sequence reads: CASSLVGQGGRHEQFF. As DNA, the CDR3 is TGTGCCAGCAGCTTAGTTGGGCAGGGGGGACGGCATGAGCAGTTCTTC. Based on the CDR3 plus reference TRBV7-9 and TRBJ2-1, the full variable domain is DTGVSQNPRHKITKRGQNVTFRCDPISEHNRLYWYRQTLGQGPEFLTYFQNEAQLEKSRLLSDRFSAERPKGSFSTLEIQRTEQGDSAMYLCASSLVGQGGRHEQFFGPGTRLTVL.

V and J are TRBV27 and TRBJ2-1; 9 bases match TRBD2. The germline V gene encodes CDR1 MNHEY and CDR2 SMNVEV (reference sequence). V was clipped by 2 bases and J by 10 bases; unmatched bases: 12. The CDR3 sequence is 16 residues long. The CDR3 loop reads CASSLLAGSRSREQFF. As DNA, the CDR3 is TGTGCCAGCAGTTTACTAGCGGGAAGTCGGTCACGGGAGCAGTTCTTC.

V gene TRBV27 combines with J gene TRBJ1-5, with 7 bases matching TRBD1. The CDR3 sequence is 16 residues long. The J segment lost 9 bases and the V segment lost 4 bases, leaving 15 bases of the junction unmatched. In germline, CDR1 is MNHEY, CDR2 SMNVEV (reference sequence). The CDR3 loop is CASSSSNDRVYLPQHF. CDR3 nucleotide sequence: TGTGCCAGCAGTTCAAGCAATGACAGGGTTTATCTGCCCCAGCATTTT.

The chain joins TRBV7-3 to TRBJ2-1; 12 nucleotides align to TRBD2. The V gene's germline CDR1 is SGHTA and CDR2 FQGTGA. The CDR3 covers 15 residues. With 4 bases clipped from V and 6 bases from J, the junction kept 4 bases outside the gene matches. CDR3 in DNA: TGTGCCAGCAGCTCTGGACTAGCGGGATTCAATGAGCAGTTCTTC. Protein: CASSSGLAGFNEQFF.

V usage is TRBV9 and J usage is TRBJ2-1; maybe TRBD2 (5 bases). CDR3 length equals 15 residues. The germline V gene encodes CDR1 SGDLS and CDR2 YYNGEE. Trimming shortened V by 0 bases and J by 5 bases, and 12 bases separated the two germline ends. For the CDR3, the DNA is TGTGCCAGCAGCGTAGTCGAGCGAGGGAACAATGAGCAGTTCTTC. Encoded protein: CASSVVERGNNEQFF.

In this sample, this clone turned up once. This rearrangement joins TRBV4-3 to TRBJ2-2; D possibly corresponds to TRBD1 (5 bases). V dropped 6 bases and J dropped 5 bases, with 16 bases sitting between them. CDR3 length: 15 amino acids. The germline V gene has CDR1 LGHNA and CDR2 YSLEER. CDR3 bases: TGCGCCAGCAGTCGTGGGCAGGGTCGAACCGGGGAGCTGTTTTTT. It codes for CASSRGQGRTGELFF.

The V and J genes are TRBV7-8 and TRBJ2-7; D is uncertain. V lost 8 bases, J lost 0 bases, and 8 bases lay in between. CDR1 and CDR2 from the germline V gene are SGHVS and FQNEAQ. The CDR3 has 12 amino acids. The CDR3 nucleotides read TGTGCCAGCTTTGAGACCTCCTACGAGCAGTACTTC. Its protein product is CASFETSYEQYF.

The chain has TRBV27 and TRBJ1-2; TRBD1 matches at 11 bases. CDR3 size: 14 residues. Losses at the gene ends were 6 bases for V and 8 bases for J; bases not matched to a gene: 8. CDR1 is MNHEY, CDR2 SMNVEV, per germline (reference sequence). The CDR3 DNA is TGTGCCAGCAGCGAGGACAGGGGGCTAGAGGGCTACACCTTC. Protein: CASSEDRGLEGYTF.

The V call is TRBV7-8, the J call TRBJ1-5; a weak D match, TRBD1 (6 bases). V was clipped by 4 bases and J by 5 bases, with 27 bases between them. The CDR3 covers 19 residues. Germline CDR1 and CDR2: SGHVS and FQNEAQ. The DNA for the CDR3 is TGTGCCAGCAGCTCACCTACTTTCGGACAGCCCCTCCTCGATCAGCCCCAGCATTTT. Translated, it gives CASSSPTFGQPLLDQPQHF.

V usage is TRBV13 and J usage is TRBJ2-5, with 9 bases fitting TRBD1. Germline CDR1 is PRHDT and CDR2 is FYEKMQ (reference sequence). V shed 4 bases and J 5 bases; nucleotides not matched to a gene: 5. The CDR3 is made up of 14 amino acids. CDR3 DNA: TGTGCCAGCAGCTGGGATGGACAGGGGGAGACCCAGTACTTC. It encodes CASSWDGQGETQYF.

The rearrangement joins TRBV7-6 to TRBJ2-3, with 14 bases fitting TRBD2. V lost 8 bases, J lost 6 bases, and 19 bases stayed unmatched. The CDR3 runs to 19 residues. CDR1 SGHVS and CDR2 FNYEAQ come from the germline V gene. DNA for the CDR3: TGTGCCAGCCCCCCCCAGGTGATACAGACTAGCGGGAGGGGGGATACGCAGTATTTT. It specifies CASPPQVIQTSGRGDTQYF.

In this sample, this clone turned up a few times. The genes are TRBV9 and TRBJ2-1, with D possibly matching TRBD2 (5 bases). In germline, CDR1 is SGDLS, CDR2 YYNGEE. V shed 4 bases and J shed 7 bases, with 12 bases lying between them. The CDR3 length is 13 residues. CDR3 sequence (DNA): TGTGCCAGCAGCTTAAGCGGTGGGAATGAGCAGTTCTTC. Protein: CASSLSGGNEQFF. The variable domain in full, completed from reference TRBV9 and TRBJ2-1, reads DSGVTQTPKHLITATGQRVTLRCSPRSGDLSVYWYQQSLDQGLQFLIQYYNGEERAKGNILERFSAQQFPDLHSELNLSSLELGDSALYFCASSLSGGNEQFFGPGTRLTVL.

The J gene is TRBJ1-1, the V gene TRBV19; tentatively, D is TRBD1 (6 bases). CDR3 length: 13 residues. Germline loops: CDR1 LNHDA, CDR2 SQIVND (reference sequence). V was clipped by 5 bases and J by 3 bases, with 10 bases between them. CDR3 in DNA: TGTGCCAGTAGTGCCGAGGGGGACACTGAAGCTTTCTTT. This codes for CASSAEGDTEAFF.

The chain has TRBV28 and TRBJ2-7; weak D call: TRBD2 (6 bases). The CDR3 has 16 residues. Trimming pared 1 base from V and 7 bases from J, leaving 20 bases between. CDR1 MDHEN and CDR2 SYDVKM come from the germline V gene. This CDR3 is CASSLYREWGAEEQYF. The CDR3 DNA is TGTGCCAGCAGTTTATATCGGGAGTGGGGTGCGGAGGAGCAGTACTTC.

The V and J genes are TRBV28 and TRBJ2-3, with D possibly TRBD1 on 6 matching bases. V was pared by 3 bases and J by 4 bases, with 11 bases between. Germline CDR1 reads MDHEN; CDR2 reads SYDVKM. The CDR3 runs 14 residues. DNA for the CDR3: TGTGCCAGCAGTTTTAGGGGGAACGCAGATACGCAGTATTTT. Amino acid sequence: CASSFRGNADTQYF.

The chain carries TRBV5-6 and TRBJ1-5; D uncertain. Germline CDR1 SGHDT, CDR2 YYEEEE. CDR3 length: 16 amino acids. Trimming shortened V by 1 base and J by 1 base, and 12 bases separated the two germline ends. The CDR3 sequence: CASSLSVKGSNQPQHF. The CDR3 DNA reads as TGTGCCAGCAGCTTGTCCGTGAAAGGAAGCAATCAGCCCCAGCATTTT. The variable domain in full, with the rest retrieved from reference TRBV5-6 and TRBJ1-5, is DAGVTQSPTHLIKTRGQQVTLRCSPKSGHDTVSWYQQALGQGPQFIFQYYEEEERQRGNFPDRFSGHQFPNYSSELNVNALLLGDSALYLCASSLSVKGSNQPQHFGDGTRLSIL.

The CDR3 reads CASSFGLAGESDTQYF. CDR3 bases: TGTGCCAGCAGCTTCGGCCTAGCGGGAGAATCAGATACGCAGTATTTT. V is TRBV7-6 and J is TRBJ2-3; TRBD2 aligns across 10 bases. V lost 3 bases and J lost 4; bases outside the gene matches: 7. Germline CDR1 SGHVS, CDR2 FNYEAQ. There are 16 residues in the CDR3.

The V call is TRBV7-8, the J call TRBJ1-4; D remains ambiguous. V was clipped by 2 bases and J by 5 bases, with 9 bases between them. Germline V CDR1 and CDR2: SGHVS, FQNEAQ. The CDR3 contains 14 residues. In DNA, the CDR3 is TGTGCCAGCAGCTTAAACCGGCTAAATGAAAAACTGTTTTTT. It specifies CASSLNRLNEKLFF.

The genes are TRBV18 and TRBJ2-7; no definite D call. Trimming removed 0 bases from V and 2 bases from J, with 5 bases in between. The CDR3 is 13 residues long. Germline CDR1 is KGHSH and CDR2 is LQKENI. The CDR3 coding sequence is TGTGCCAGCTCACCACCCGAGACCTACGAGCAGTACTTC. Protein: CASSPPETYEQYF. The whole variable domain, filled in from reference TRBV18 and TRBJ2-7, reads NAGVMQNPRHLVRRRGQEARLRCSPMKGHSHVYWYRQLPEEGLKFMVYLQKENIIDESGMPKERFSAEFPKEGPSILRIQQVVRGDSAAYFCASSPPETYEQYFGPGTRLTVT.

This clone came up once. V gene TRBV10-3 combines with J gene TRBJ2-1, with unresolved D. The ends were cut back, 11 bases at V and 4 bases at J, with 30 bases in the middle. Germline V gene sequence: CDR1 ENHRY, CDR2 SYGVKD. This CDR3 has 18 residues. The CDR3 DNA reads TGTGCCCCCGGAGCATCTGACCTTCCCCACGACCTTTACAATGAGCAGTTCTTC. Translating it yields CAPGASDLPHDLYNEQFF.

This clone was observed once. J is TRBJ1-2 and V is TRBV28, with a tentative D call TRBD1 (6 bases). Trimming removed 6 bases at V and 3 bases at J, with 17 bases between. From germline, CDR1 is MDHEN and CDR2 SYDVKM. This CDR3 contains 15 residues. CDR3 nucleotide sequence: TGTGCCAGCAGGCGATTGGACAGTGCCTACTATGGCTACACCTTC. Residues: CASRRLDSAYYGYTF.